The clone carrying this TCR beta chain was found a few times. Antigen: not known. TCRdb used MiXCR to reprocess the RT-PCR reads, holding one entry per CDR3 protein. The sample yields roughly 620,000 distinct CDR3 sequences, about 11% seen once. These data come from a study of response to subunit inactivated influenza vaccine. Whole-study results and caveats: The authors suggested that every seasonal influenza vaccination recruits few new T cells.

V was trimmed by 0 bases and J by 3 bases, leaving 12 bases between them. The germline V gene has CDR1 SGHRS and CDR2 YFSETQ. This CDR3 is 15 amino acids long. The data were also submitted as part of a second study, on T cells expressing NK-cell markers. Per that paper: Generation of TCR beta cDNA was performed by 5'RACE template switching incorporating UMIs. Sorting of alpha-beta TCR T cells alone was achieved in several experiments with an anti-gamma-delta TCR antibody. In a handful of donors, these clonotypes also led the CD3+CD56-NKG2C+ fraction. HCMV specificity of the expanded NKG2C+ T cell clones stayed unclear.

The TCR originated in a man in his forties or fifties who received an inactivated influenza vaccine. This specimen consisted of PBMCs from blood, obtained on the day of vaccination. The chain combines TRBV5-1 with TRBJ1-2, with D maybe TRBD1 (5 bases). The DNA of the CDR3 is TGCGCCAGCAGCTTGGATGGGACCAGCTACTATGGCTACACCTTC. Its translation is CASSLDGTSYYGYTF.